A selection of T cell receptor beta chains follows, all from one sample in a study of blood T cell repertoires in COVID-19. The assay was immunoSEQ multiplex PCR, and TCRdb's table has in-frame clones only and misses some. In the table there are roughly 100,000 clones, roughly 81% of which are singletons. The specimen sequenced was peripheral blood. The origin of the receptors is a woman aged 65 to 85 with acute or convalescent COVID-19. Both conserved end residues are part of each CDR3. D genes are given only for firm matches. Size is stated for part of the rows, as once, few or many counts, or as a class when the clone is expanded.

TRBV7-2	NA	TRBD2	TRBJ2-1	TGTGCCAGCAGCTACCCTAGCGGGGGCCAACAATCCTACAATGAGCAGTTCTTC	CASSYPSGGQQSYNEQFF
TRBV29-1	NA	TRBD1	TRBJ2-5	TGCAGCGCGGGGGCCGGGACAGGCCAAGAGACCCAGTACTTC	CSAGAGTGQETQYF
TRBV7-3	NA	TRBD2	TRBJ2-7	TGTGCCAGCAGCTCATCTAGCGGGGCCGAGCAGTACTTC	CASSSSSGAEQYF
TRBV7-9	once	TRBD1	TRBJ2-7	TGTGCCAGCAGCTTGGGACAGGGAATGGGCGAGCAGTACTTC	CASSLGQGMGEQYF
TRBV2	few	NA	TRBJ1-2	TGTGCCAGCCGGTCGGGGGGCTATGGCTACACCTTC	CASRSGGYGYTF
TRBV2	NA	NA	TRBJ1-2	TGTGCCAGCAGTGAAGCGCAGGGCAGTTATGGCTACACCTTC	CASSEAQGSYGYTF
TRBV6-5	NA	TRBD2	TRBJ2-1	TGTGCCAGCACGGCGGGAGGGCCTGGTGAGCAGTTCTTC	CASTAGGPGEQFF
TRBV5-1	NA	TRBD1	TRBJ1-2	TGCGCCAGCAGCTTCGGGACAGCTACTAACTATGGCTACACCTTC	CASSFGTATNYGYTF
TRBV28	few	TRBD1	TRBJ1-2	TGTGCCAGCAGTTTAACAGGGGATAACTATGGCTACACCTTC	CASSLTGDNYGYTF
TRBV19	NA	NA	TRBJ1-1	TGTGCCAGTAGCACATGGGGGGCTGAAGCTTTCTTT	CASSTWGAEAFF
TRBV7-2	NA	NA	TRBJ2-7	TGTGCCAGCAGCTTAGGAGGAGCCGAGCAGTACTTC	CASSLGGAEQYF
TRBV19	NA	TRBD2	TRBJ2-5	TGTGCCAGTAGTTCCCGGGACTACCTACAAGAGACCCAGTACTTC	CASSSRDYLQETQYF
TRBV12-3/TRBV12-4	NA	NA	TRBJ1-1	TGTGCCAGCACTCCGACAGTTCACACTGAAGCTTTCTTT	CASTPTVHTEAFF
TRBV29-1	once	NA	TRBJ2-5	TGCAGCGTTGACTCCCAGGTCCGAGAGACCCAGTACTTC	CSVDSQVRETQYF
TRBV29-1	NA	NA	TRBJ1-2	TGCAGCGTTGAATGGGGCCGAGACAGCCCCTTAGGCTACACCTTC	CSVEWGRDSPLGYTF
TRBV28	NA	TRBD1	TRBJ2-3	TGTGCCAGCAGTTTAACAGGGGTTAGCACAGATACGCAGTATTTT	CASSLTGVSTDTQYF
TRBV5-1	few	NA	TRBJ1-2	TGCGCCAGCAGCCCCTACGGTGGAGCTAACTATGGCTACACCTTC	CASSPYGGANYGYTF
TRBV5-1	NA	NA	TRBJ1-2	TGCGCCAGCAGCTTGGACGACAGATATGGCTACACCTTC	CASSLDDRYGYTF
TRBV3-1/TRBV3-2	NA	NA	TRBJ1-5	TGTGCCAGCAGCCAAGTGCCGGATCAGCCCCAGCATTTT	CASSQVPDQPQHF
TRBV5-6	NA	TRBD1	TRBJ1-6	TGTGCCAGCGGACAGGGAGGTTCACCCCTCCACTTT	CASGQGGSPLHF
TRBV2	NA	TRBD1	TRBJ2-2	TGTGCCAGCAGTGACGAACAGGGGGCGCATTTCGGGGAGCTGTTTTTT	CASSDEQGAHFGELFF
TRBV30	NA	NA	TRBJ2-3	TGTGCCTGGAGCGGGGTTGGAAGGGTATCGTCAGATACGCAGTATTTT	CAWSGVGRVSSDTQYF
TRBV3-1/TRBV3-2	once	TRBD1	TRBJ1-2	TGTGCCAGCAGCCCGAACAGGGGAATGGACTATGGCTACACCTTC	CASSPNRGMDYGYTF
TRBV2	NA	NA	TRBJ2-2	TGTGCCAGCAGTGAAGACCATGGACTTACCGGGGAGCTGTTTTTT	CASSEDHGLTGELFF
TRBV24-1	NA	NA	TRBJ2-1	TGTGCCACCAGTGATTTACCCAGAAGCAATGAGCAGTTCTTC	CATSDLPRSNEQFF
TRBV6-6	once	TRBD1	TRBJ1-3	TGTGCCAGCAGTCGATATCAGGGGGGCTCTGGAAACACCATATATTTT	CASSRYQGGSGNTIYF
TRBV6-2/TRBV6-3	NA	TRBD1	TRBJ2-7	TGTGCCAGCAGCACCGGGACAGGGTGGAGCGAGCAGTACTTC	CASSTGTGWSEQYF
TRBV19	NA	TRBD1	TRBJ2-2	TGTGCCAGTAGTTCGGGACAGCACACCGGGGAGCTGTTTTTT	CASSSGQHTGELFF
TRBV5-4	NA	TRBD2	TRBJ2-7	TGTGCCAGCAGCTTTAGCGGGGGGGCCGAGCAGTACTTC	CASSFSGGAEQYF